This TCR beta chain is from a study of blood T cell repertoires in COVID-19. Study as a whole: Sources were T cells, B-cell-depleted T cells, or PBMCs; the material itself was cDNA or gDNA.

The authors' processing: Reference gene primer amplification in the assay estimated nucleated cell counts. The assay was immunoSEQ multiplex PCR, and TCRdb's table has in-frame clones only and misses some. That table supplies the V and J calls and clone size; D and trimming were determined from the DNA. The sample lists roughly 28,000 clones; about 88% were seen once. Trimming left V 4 bases short and J 7 bases short, with 8 bases between. The CDR3 length is 11 residues. The germline CDR1 and CDR2 sequences are SGHDT and YYEEEE. The V call is TRBV5-6, the J call TRBJ1-2; no reliable D call. Material for sequencing was peripheral blood. This clonotype was sampled from a man between 65 and 85 years old with active COVID-19. The CDR3: CASSIGVGYTF. The CDR3 DNA is TGTGCCAGCAGCATCGGGGTTGGCTACACCTTC.